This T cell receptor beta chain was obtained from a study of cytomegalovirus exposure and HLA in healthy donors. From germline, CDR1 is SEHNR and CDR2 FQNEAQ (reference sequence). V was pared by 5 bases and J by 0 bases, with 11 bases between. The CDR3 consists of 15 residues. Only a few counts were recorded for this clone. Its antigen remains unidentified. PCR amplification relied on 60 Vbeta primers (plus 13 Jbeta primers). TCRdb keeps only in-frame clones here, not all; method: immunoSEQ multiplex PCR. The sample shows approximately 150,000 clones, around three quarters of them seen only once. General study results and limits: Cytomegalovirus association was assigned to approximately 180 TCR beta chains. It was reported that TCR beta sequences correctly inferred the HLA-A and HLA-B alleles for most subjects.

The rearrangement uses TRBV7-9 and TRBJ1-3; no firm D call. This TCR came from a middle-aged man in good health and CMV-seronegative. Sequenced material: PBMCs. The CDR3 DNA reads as TGTGCCAGCAGCCAAACTGCCGACTCTGGAAACACCATATATTTT. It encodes CASSQTADSGNTIYF. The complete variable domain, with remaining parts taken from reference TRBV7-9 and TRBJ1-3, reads DTGVSQNPRHKITKRGQNVTFRCDPISEHNRLYWYRQTLGQGPEFLTYFQNEAQLEKSRLLSDRFSAERPKGSFSTLEIQRTEQGDSAMYLCASSQTADSGNTIYFGEGSWLTVV.